The source of this TCR beta chain is a study of T-cell reconstitution after alpha-beta-depleted transplantation in children. The CDR3 covers 13 residues. Germline assignment: CDR1 SGHNT and CDR2 YYREEE (reference sequence). V shed 6 bases, J shed 9 bases, and the junction held 9 bases outside the gene matches. The TCRbeta library was prepared with unique molecular identifiers. TCRdb recomputed calls from the PCR reads with MiXCR, one row per CDR3 protein. The sample carries about 420,000 distinct CDR3 sequences, around 9.9% recorded once. Sequencing was performed on PBMCs from the stem cell graft donor, taken from the stem cell graft. The source of this sequence is a human donor who donated a stem cell graft to a child with acute myeloid leukemia. The genes are TRBV5-4 and TRBJ2-1; 7 bases line up with TRBD2. The CDR3 sequence: CASTPGTTGEQFF. DNA for the CDR3: TGTGCCAGCACCCCCGGGACTACGGGTGAGCAGTTCTTC.